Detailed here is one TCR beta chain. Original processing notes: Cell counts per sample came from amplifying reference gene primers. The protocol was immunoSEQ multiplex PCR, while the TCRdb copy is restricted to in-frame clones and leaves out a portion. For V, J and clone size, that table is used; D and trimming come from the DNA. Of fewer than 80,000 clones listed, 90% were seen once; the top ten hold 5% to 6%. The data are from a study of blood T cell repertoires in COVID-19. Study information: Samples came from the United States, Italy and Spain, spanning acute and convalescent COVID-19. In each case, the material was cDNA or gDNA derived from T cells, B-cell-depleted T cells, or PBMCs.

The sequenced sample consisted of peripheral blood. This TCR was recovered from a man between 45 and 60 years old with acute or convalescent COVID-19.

CDR3 sequence reads: CASSLDRTQISYNEQFF. CDR3 bases: TGTGCCAGCAGCTTAGACAGGACTCAAATCTCCTACAATGAGCAGTTCTTC. This sequence joins TRBV11-2 and TRBJ2-1, with a possible D match to TRBD2 (5 bases). V lost 0 bases, J lost 0 bases, and 12 bases lay in between. This CDR3 is built from 17 residues. Germline V gene data show CDR1 as SGHAT and CDR2 as FQNNGV.